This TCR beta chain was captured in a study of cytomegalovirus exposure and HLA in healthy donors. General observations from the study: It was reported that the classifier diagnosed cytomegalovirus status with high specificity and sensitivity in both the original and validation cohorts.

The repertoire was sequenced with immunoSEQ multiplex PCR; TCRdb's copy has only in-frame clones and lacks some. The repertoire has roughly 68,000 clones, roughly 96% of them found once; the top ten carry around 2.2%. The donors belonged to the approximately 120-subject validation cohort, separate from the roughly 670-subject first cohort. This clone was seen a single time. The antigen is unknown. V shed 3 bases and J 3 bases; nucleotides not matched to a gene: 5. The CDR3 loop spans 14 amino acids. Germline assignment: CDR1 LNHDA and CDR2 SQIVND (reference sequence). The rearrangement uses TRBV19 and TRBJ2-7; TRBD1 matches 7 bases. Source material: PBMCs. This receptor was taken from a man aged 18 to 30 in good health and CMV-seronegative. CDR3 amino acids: CASSIRDRHYEQYF. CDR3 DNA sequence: TGTGCCAGTAGTATTCGGGACAGACACTACGAGCAGTACTTC. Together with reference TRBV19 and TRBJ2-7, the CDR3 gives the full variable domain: DGGITQSPKYLFRKEGQNVTLSCEQNLNHDAMYWYRQDPGQGLRLIYYSQIVNDFQKGDIAEGYSVSREKKESFPLTVTSAQKNPTAFYLCASSIRDRHYEQYFGPGTRLTVT.